This T cell receptor (beta chain) emerged from a study of CD8 T cells in Susac syndrome. V was clipped by 0 bases and J by 3 bases, with 7 bases between them. The CDR3 is 14 residues long. Looked up from germline, CDR1 is SGHRS and CDR2 is YFSETQ. Random hexamers were used to reverse transcribe an amount of roughly 0.5 to 1 ug RNA. Amplification of TCR beta CDR3 was carried out by immunoSEQ multiplex PCR, which covered 54 Vbeta and 13 Jbeta segments. MiXCR, applied by TCRdb to the immunoSEQ multiplex PCR reads, yields one record per CDR3 protein. This sample has approximately 300,000 distinct CDR3 sequences; approximately 85% occur once, and the top ten carry roughly 0.21%. Broader study findings: The study conceded that relatively few individuals underwent its TCR sequencing and HLA analysis.

The multiple sclerosis control group comprised treatment-naive patients with stable or active relapsing-remitting disease. TEMRA cells were FACS-enriched, unlike CD8+ and CD4+ T cells, which were negatively isolated. A note on this clonotype: Its specificity is not known.

This receptor was taken from a human donor with multiple sclerosis. The specimen was CD8+ T cells from PBMCs. The genes are TRBV5-1 and TRBJ1-5; no firm D call. CDR3 in DNA: TGCGCCAGCAGCTTGGGCGGAAACAATCAGCCCCAGCATTTT. Amino acid sequence: CASSLGGNNQPQHF.